This TCR beta chain was sequenced in a study of tumor-infiltrating lymphocytes in localized non-small cell lung cancer. On this clone: Its cognate antigen is unknown.

Overall study results and limits: T-cell fraction did not differ between immunotypes IM1 and IM2. Higher tumor T cell infiltration than in uninvolved lung was supported by TCRbeta sequencing.

Repertoires were generated with immunoSEQ multiplex PCR, while TCRdb's copy carries only in-frame clones and drops some. The table shows about 12,000 clones, with approximately 80% occurring only once. V gave up 1 base and J gave up 8 bases, with 14 bases separating them. In germline, CDR1 is KGHSH, CDR2 LQKENI. This CDR3 is built from 15 residues. Source material: lung tumor tissue. This sequence was found in a human donor with non-small cell lung cancer. This chain links TRBV18 with TRBJ1-4; D remains ambiguous. CDR3 bases: TGTGCCAGCTCACCACGAAAGGGAGAGGGCGAAAAACTGTTTTTT. Its protein product is CASSPRKGEGEKLFF. Full variable domain (outside the CDR3, taken from reference TRBV18 and TRBJ1-4): NAGVMQNPRHLVRRRGQEARLRCSPMKGHSHVYWYRQLPEEGLKFMVYLQKENIIDESGMPKERFSAEFPKEGPSILRIQQVVRGDSAAYFCASSPRKGEGEKLFFGSGTQLSVL.